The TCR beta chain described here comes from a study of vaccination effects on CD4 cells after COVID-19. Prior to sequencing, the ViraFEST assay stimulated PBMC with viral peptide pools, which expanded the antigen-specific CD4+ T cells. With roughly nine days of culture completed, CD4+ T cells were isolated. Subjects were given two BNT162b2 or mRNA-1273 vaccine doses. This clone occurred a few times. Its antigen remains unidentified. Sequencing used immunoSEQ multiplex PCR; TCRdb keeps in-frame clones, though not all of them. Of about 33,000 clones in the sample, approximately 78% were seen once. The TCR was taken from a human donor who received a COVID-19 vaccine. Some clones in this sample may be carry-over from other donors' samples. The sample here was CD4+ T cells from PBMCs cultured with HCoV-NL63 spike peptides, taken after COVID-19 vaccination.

In nucleotides, the CDR3 is TGCGCCAGCAGCCGAGCGACTAGCGGGGTAGCCTACGAGCAGTACGTC. Its protein is CASSRATSGVAYEQYV. The gene calls are TRBV4-1 and TRBJ2-7; TRBD2 matches 11 bases. The CDR3 spans 16 residues. V dropped 4 bases and J dropped 2; count of bases not matched to a gene: 7. Germline-derived CDR1 and CDR2 are MGHRA and YSYEKL.